Listed below are T cell receptor beta chains from one sample, sequenced in a study of CD8 T cells in ankylosing spondylitis. TCRdb redid the calling of the 5' RACE reads with MiXCR, one entry per CDR3 protein. Found here are 150,000 to 200,000 distinct CDR3 sequences, over 15% of them singletons; the top ten hold around 4.1%. Sequencing used blood, either unsorted or a sorted T cell fraction (not recorded which). The receptors were sampled from a male donor between 10 and 30 years old with ankylosing spondylitis or in good health (not recorded which). CDR3s include the opening cysteine and the closing phenylalanine or tryptophan. Some rows have no size entry. The others give once, few or many, or a class for an expanded clone.

J: TRBJ1-5; size: NA; V: TRBV5-1; CDR3: CASSLSGNNQPQHF
J: TRBJ2-5; size: many; V: TRBV12-3/TRBV12-4; CDR3: CASSMGLQETQYF
J: TRBJ2-1; size: once; V: TRBV7-6; CDR3: CASSLEDGKQFF
J: TRBJ2-5; size: NA; V: TRBV27; CDR3: CASSPHRGPETQYF
J: TRBJ2-1; size: many; V: TRBV7-3; CDR3: CASSPGLAVNEQFF
J: TRBJ2-3; size: few; V: TRBV1; CDR3: CTSSQDFGGLAADTQYF
J: TRBJ2-5; size: many; V: TRBV4-2; CDR3: CASSQAHFPGETQYF
J: TRBJ2-3; size: many; V: TRBV5-5; CDR3: CASSWASGRSADTQYF
J: TRBJ1-6; size: many; V: TRBV4-3; CDR3: CASSHETGGGNSPLHF
J: TRBJ2-7; size: many; V: TRBV5-1; CDR3: CASSLGRRTGSEQYF
J: TRBJ2-1; size: many; V: TRBV19; CDR3: CASSLYRRDFYNEQFF
J: TRBJ2-3; size: many; V: TRBV7-2; CDR3: CASSPLDRGSTDTQYF
J: TRBJ2-5; size: NA; V: TRBV29-1; CDR3: CCGLGSGWETQYF
J: TRBJ1-5; size: many; V: TRBV7-9; CDR3: CASSFDGGVLPQHF
J: TRBJ2-7; size: many; V: TRBV4-3; CDR3: CASSQGSYEQYF
J: TRBJ1-2; size: many; V: TRBV19; CDR3: CASIPGGGNYGYTF
J: TRBJ2-1; size: many; V: TRBV6-2/TRBV6-3; CDR3: CASSPSGRAYNEQFF
J: TRBJ2-5; size: NA; V: TRBV5-1; CDR3: CASSFGLAGEETQYF
J: TRBJ2-1; size: many; V: TRBV6-2/TRBV6-3; CDR3: CASSNTSYYEQFF
J: TRBJ1-6; size: many; V: TRBV6-5; CDR3: CASSYSRAGALGSPLHF
J: TRBJ1-1; size: many; V: TRBV30; CDR3: CAWSHRGVTPIMNTEAFF
J: TRBJ1-1; size: few; V: TRBV14; CDR3: CASSQAVWNTEAFF
J: TRBJ2-7; size: many; V: TRBV2; CDR3: CASSEALAGGAWQYF
J: TRBJ2-7; size: few; V: TRBV29-1; CDR3: CSVGPGHSEQYF
J: TRBJ2-3; size: many; V: TRBV10-3; CDR3: CAIRGGLHSGTDTQYF
J: TRBJ2-1; size: many; V: TRBV7-3; CDR3: CASRINSIPSNEQFF
J: TRBJ1-5; size: NA; V: TRBV12-3/TRBV12-4; CDR3: CASTLDRGQSQPQHF
J: TRBJ2-5; size: many; V: TRBV29-1; CDR3: CSVGSGSGETQYF
J: TRBJ2-7; size: many; V: TRBV9; CDR3: CASSPTGTGAYEQYF
J: TRBJ2-6; size: many; V: TRBV20-1; CDR3: CSARVSPGRGANVLTF
J: TRBJ1-2; size: many; V: TRBV11-2; CDR3: CASSLDSGQVYGYTF
J: TRBJ2-5; size: many; V: TRBV12-3/TRBV12-4; CDR3: CASSLTGRAQETQYF
J: TRBJ2-5; size: many; V: TRBV10-3; CDR3: CAISEPRAQETQYF
J: TRBJ1-2; size: many; V: TRBV20-1; CDR3: CSAVDTGPGYTF
J: TRBJ2-1; size: many; V: TRBV9; CDR3: CASSVVAGAYNEQFF
J: TRBJ2-5; size: few; V: TRBV10-3; CDR3: CAISVSIQETQYF
J: TRBJ2-3; size: many; V: TRBV28; CDR3: CASSLPGGADTQYF
J: TRBJ2-1; size: many; V: TRBV24-1; CDR3: CATSRDRGLAGAYNEQFF
J: TRBJ2-5; size: many; V: TRBV12-3/TRBV12-4; CDR3: CASSWSLVETQYF
J: TRBJ2-4; size: many; V: TRBV19; CDR3: CATNAGTGVNIQYF
J: TRBJ2-1; size: many; V: TRBV4-1; CDR3: CASSQDGALRFF
J: TRBJ2-1; size: many; V: TRBV15; CDR3: CATTEPPDAVNNEQFF
J: TRBJ2-1; size: many; V: TRBV4-3; CDR3: CASSQTSSGEQFF
J: TRBJ2-2; size: many; V: TRBV9; CDR3: CASSVGGVYGELFF
J: TRBJ2-7; size: NA; V: TRBV20-1; CDR3: CSAPSLAGEQYF
J: TRBJ1-5; size: many; V: TRBV7-9; CDR3: CASSPGTNQPQHF
J: TRBJ2-1; size: many; V: TRBV20-1; CDR3: CSAHRSSYNEQFF
J: TRBJ2-1; size: NA; V: TRBV24-1; CDR3: CATSDSPGLGLNEQFF